Listed below are T cell receptor beta chains from one sample, sequenced in a study of shared clonotypes between healthy human individuals. Data came from immunoSEQ multiplex PCR; TCRdb stores just in-frame clones and leaves some out. The repertoire holds approximately 2.1 million clones, with roughly 93% as singletons. Sequenced sample: naive CD4+ T cells from PBMCs. The source of these receptors is a man aged 18 to 30 in good health. Some clones in this sample may be carry-over from other donors' samples. Each CDR3 is given with its conserved first and last residue. Fields, in order: D gene, J gene, clone size, V gene, CDR3 protein, CDR3 DNA. A D gene is named only where the DNA matches it firmly. Some rows have no size entry. The others give once, few or many, or a class for an expanded clone.

- TRBJ1-4 - TRBV10-1 CATSRRLQGFNKKLFF TGCGCCACCAGTCGGCGACTGCAGGGTTTTAATAAAAAACTGTTTTTT
- TRBJ1-4 - TRBV27 CASSLSWTSTNEKLFF TGTGCCAGCAGTTTAAGCTGGACTTCAACTAATGAAAAACTGTTTTTT
- TRBJ1-4 - TRBV20-1 CSAGDNEKLFF TGCAGTGCTGGAGATAATGAAAAACTGTTTTTT
TRBD1 TRBJ1-5 - TRBV7-2 CASSLTPDRASQPQHF TGTGCCAGCAGCTTAACCCCGGACAGGGCATCTCAGCCCCAGCATTTT
- TRBJ2-2 once TRBV9 CASSVGDLNTGELFF TGTGCCAGCAGCGTAGGAGACCTAAACACCGGGGAGCTGTTTTTT
- TRBJ2-7 - TRBV7-3 CASSLGEPSSYEQYF TGTGCCAGCAGCTTAGGCGAGCCAAGCTCCTACGAGCAGTACTTC
- TRBJ1-3 - TRBV28 CASSRGGTIYF TGTGCCAGCAGCCGCGGGGGCACCATATATTTT
- TRBJ2-1 - TRBV25-1 CASSEFGGINEQFF TGTGCCAGCAGTGAATTTGGGGGTATCAATGAGCAGTTCTTC
- TRBJ2-1 once TRBV28 CASSKTRRETFNYNEQFF TGTGCCAGCAGCAAGACCAGGAGGGAGACGTTTAACTACAATGAGCAGTTCTTC
TRBD2 TRBJ2-7 - TRBV28 CASRSSASGSYEQYF TGTGCCAGCAGATCCTCCGCTAGCGGGTCCTACGAGCAGTACTTC
TRBD1 TRBJ2-3 - TRBV6-1 CASRGWTGVTDTQYF TGTGCCAGCAGGGGCTGGACAGGGGTAACAGATACGCAGTATTTT
- TRBJ1-4 - TRBV6-5 CASSYSGQSNEKLFF TGTGCCAGCAGTTACTCGGGGCAGAGCAATGAAAAACTGTTTTTT
- TRBJ2-7 - TRBV27 CASSFSYSATYEQYF TGTGCCAGCAGTTTTTCTTACTCAGCTACCTACGAGCAGTACTTC
TRBD2 TRBJ2-7 once TRBV6-5 CASKLAGASYEQYF TGTGCCAGCAAACTAGCGGGAGCTTCCTACGAGCAGTACTTC
- TRBJ2-1 once TRBV28 CASSFRGTGWSGEQFF TGTGCCAGCAGTTTTCGTGGAACAGGGTGGAGTGGTGAGCAGTTCTTC